The T cell receptor (beta chain) under discussion was sequenced for a study of blood T cell repertoires in COVID-19. Study at large: Samples representing acute and convalescent COVID-19 were sourced from the United States, Italy and Spain.

CDR1 is LNHDA, CDR2 SQIVND, per germline (reference sequence). V shed 4 bases, J shed 2 bases, and the junction held 3 bases outside the gene matches. This CDR3 spans 16 amino acids. The repertoire was sequenced with immunoSEQ multiplex PCR; TCRdb's copy has only in-frame clones and lacks some. The table has roughly 410,000 clones, about 89% seen once. This TCR came from a woman aged 40 to 50 with COVID-19, enrolled during active disease. Sequencing was done on a sample of peripheral blood. The V call is TRBV19, the J call TRBJ2-3; 13 bases agree with TRBD2. CDR3 nucleotide sequence: TGTGCCAGTAGTAGGACTAGCGGGAGATTCACAGATACGCAGTATTTT. Translation gives CASSRTSGRFTDTQYF.